This T cell receptor (beta chain) was captured in a study of cytomegalovirus exposure and HLA in healthy donors. The study's findings and limits: Likely technical artifact: a cluster of highly shared sequence variants.

For this clone: As yet, its antigen is unknown.

PCR amplification relied on 60 Vbeta primers (plus 13 Jbeta primers). The repertoire was sequenced with immunoSEQ multiplex PCR; TCRdb's copy has only in-frame clones and lacks some. The sample lists more than 90,000 clones; about 76% were seen once. CDR1 and CDR2 (germline): SNHLY, FYNNEI. J gave up 2 bases and V 1 base, and 2 bases lay outside the gene matches. The CDR3 contains 14 residues. Sequencing used PBMCs. The sequence derives from a human donor in good health. V and J are TRBV2 and TRBJ2-7; 7 bases match TRBD1. The DNA for the CDR3 is TGTGCCAGCAGTGAAGACAGGGGTCCCTACGAGCAGTACTTC. It specifies CASSEDRGPYEQYF.